This TCR beta chain is from a study of T cells expressing NK-cell markers. TCRdb reprocessed the 5' RACE reads; each CDR3 protein has one entry and no DNA is given. This sample lists some 120,000 distinct CDR3 sequences; its ten largest clones have around 18%. CDR1 and CDR2 from the germline V gene are SQVTM and ANQGSEA. The CDR3 is made up of 12 amino acids. The chain joins TRBV29-1 to TRBJ1-1; no DNA is available, so the TRBD1 call from TCRdb remains unchecked. The sample was blood T cells: a sorted CD56 or NKG2C T cell subset, CD4+ or CD8+ T cells, or bulk PBMC T cells (not recorded which). The TCR was taken from a woman aged 18 to 75 in good health. This CDR3 is CSAGGMNTEAFF.